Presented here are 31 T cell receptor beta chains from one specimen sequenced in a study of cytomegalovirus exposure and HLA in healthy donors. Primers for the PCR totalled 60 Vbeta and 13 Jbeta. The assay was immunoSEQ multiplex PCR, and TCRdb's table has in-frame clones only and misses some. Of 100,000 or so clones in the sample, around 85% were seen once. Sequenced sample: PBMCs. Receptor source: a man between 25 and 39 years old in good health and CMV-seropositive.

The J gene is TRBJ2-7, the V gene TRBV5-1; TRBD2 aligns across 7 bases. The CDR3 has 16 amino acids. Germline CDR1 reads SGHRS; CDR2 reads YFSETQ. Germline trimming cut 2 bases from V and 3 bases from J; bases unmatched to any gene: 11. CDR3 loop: CASSFRASGPDYEQYF. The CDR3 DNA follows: TGCGCCAGCAGCTTTAGGGCTAGCGGCCCCGACTACGAGCAGTACTTC.

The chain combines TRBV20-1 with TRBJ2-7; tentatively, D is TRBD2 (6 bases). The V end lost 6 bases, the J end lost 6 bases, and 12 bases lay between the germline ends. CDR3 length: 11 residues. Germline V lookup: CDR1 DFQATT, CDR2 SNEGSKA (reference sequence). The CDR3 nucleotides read TGCAGTGCCCAAACCGGGGGCGAGCAGTACTTC. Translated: CSAQTGGEQYF.

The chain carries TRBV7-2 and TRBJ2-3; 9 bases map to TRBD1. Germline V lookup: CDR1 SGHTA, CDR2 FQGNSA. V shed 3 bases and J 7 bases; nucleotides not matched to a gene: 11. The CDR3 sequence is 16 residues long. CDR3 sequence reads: CASSFPPGQGRNTQYF. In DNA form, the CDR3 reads TGTGCCAGCAGCTTTCCACCGGGACAGGGTAGAAATACGCAGTATTTT.

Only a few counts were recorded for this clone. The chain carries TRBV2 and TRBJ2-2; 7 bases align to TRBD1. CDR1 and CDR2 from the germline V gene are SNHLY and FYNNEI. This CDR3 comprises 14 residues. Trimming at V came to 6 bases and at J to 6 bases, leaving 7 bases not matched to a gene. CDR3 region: CASSPDRDPGELFF. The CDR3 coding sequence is TGTGCCAGCAGCCCCGACAGGGACCCCGGGGAGCTGTTTTTT. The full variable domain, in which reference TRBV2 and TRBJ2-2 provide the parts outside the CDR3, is EPEVTQTPSHQVTQMGQEVILRCVPISNHLYFYWYRQILGQKVEFLVSFYNNEISEKSEIFDDQFSVERPDGSNFTLKIRSTKLEDSAMYFCASSPDRDPGELFFGEGSRLTVL.

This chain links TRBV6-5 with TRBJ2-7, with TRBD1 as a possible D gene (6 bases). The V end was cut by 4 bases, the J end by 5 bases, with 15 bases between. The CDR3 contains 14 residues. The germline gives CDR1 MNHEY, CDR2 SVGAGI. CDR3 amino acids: CASSSVQGKNEQYF. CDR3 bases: TGTGCCAGCAGTTCAGTGCAGGGGAAAAACGAGCAGTACTTC.

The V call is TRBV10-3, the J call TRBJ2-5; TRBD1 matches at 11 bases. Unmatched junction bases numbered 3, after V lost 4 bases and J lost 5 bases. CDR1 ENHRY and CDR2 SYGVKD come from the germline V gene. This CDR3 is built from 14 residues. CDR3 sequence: CAISGDRGTETQYF. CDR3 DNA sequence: TGTGCCATCAGTGGGGACAGGGGGACGGAGACCCAGTACTTC.

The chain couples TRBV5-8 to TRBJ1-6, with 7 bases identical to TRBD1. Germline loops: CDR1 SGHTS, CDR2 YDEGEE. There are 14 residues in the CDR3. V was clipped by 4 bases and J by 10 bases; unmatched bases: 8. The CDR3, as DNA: TGTGCCAGCAGCACAGGACAGGCCGACTCACCCCTCCACTTT. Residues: CASSTGQADSPLHF.

The CDR3: CASALGGAGTDTQYF. DNA for the CDR3: TGCGCCAGCGCCCTCGGGGGGGCGGGCACAGATACGCAGTATTTT. The chain recombines TRBV5-1 with TRBJ2-3; 8 bases fit TRBD2. The CDR3 runs 15 residues. Germline-derived CDR1 and CDR2 are SGHRS and YFSETQ. With 7 bases clipped from V and 1 base from J, the junction kept 8 bases outside the gene matches.

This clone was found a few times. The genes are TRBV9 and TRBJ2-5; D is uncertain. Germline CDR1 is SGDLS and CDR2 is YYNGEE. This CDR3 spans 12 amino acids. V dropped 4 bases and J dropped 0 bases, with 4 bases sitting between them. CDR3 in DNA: TGTGCCAGCAGCCCCAACCAAGAGACCCAGTACTTC. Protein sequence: CASSPNQETQYF.

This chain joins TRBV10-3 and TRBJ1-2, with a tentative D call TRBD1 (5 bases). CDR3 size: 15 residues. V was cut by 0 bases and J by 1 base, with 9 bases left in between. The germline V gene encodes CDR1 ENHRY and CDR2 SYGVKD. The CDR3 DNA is TGTGCCATCAGTGAGTCGGAACAGGTTAACTATGGCTACACCTTC. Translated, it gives CAISESEQVNYGYTF.

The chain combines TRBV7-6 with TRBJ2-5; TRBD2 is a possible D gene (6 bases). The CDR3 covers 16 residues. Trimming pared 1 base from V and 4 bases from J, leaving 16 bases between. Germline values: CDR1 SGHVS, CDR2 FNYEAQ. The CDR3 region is CASSLVVARGSETQYF. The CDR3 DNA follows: TGTGCCAGCAGCTTAGTGGTCGCGCGGGGCTCAGAGACCCAGTACTTC.

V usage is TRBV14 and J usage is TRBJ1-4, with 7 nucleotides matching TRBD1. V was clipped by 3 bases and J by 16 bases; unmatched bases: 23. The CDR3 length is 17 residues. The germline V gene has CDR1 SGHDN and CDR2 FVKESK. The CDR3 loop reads CASSHLVGRDSTLEKFF. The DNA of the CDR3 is TGTGCCAGCAGCCATTTGGTGGGGCGGGACAGCACCCTGGAGAAGTTTTTT. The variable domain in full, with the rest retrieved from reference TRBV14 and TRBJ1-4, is EAGVTQFPSHSVIEKGQTVTLRCDPISGHDNLYWYRRVMGKEIKFLLHFVKESKQDESGMPNNRFLAERTGGTYSTLKVQPAELEDSGVYFCASSHLVGRDSTLEKFFGSGTQLSVL.

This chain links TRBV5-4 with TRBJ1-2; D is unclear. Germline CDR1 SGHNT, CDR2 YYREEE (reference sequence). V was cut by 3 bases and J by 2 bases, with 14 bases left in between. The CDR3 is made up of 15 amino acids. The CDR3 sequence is CASSSGKGTNYGYTF. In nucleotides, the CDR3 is TGTGCCAGCAGCTCCGGGAAGGGAACGAACTATGGCTACACCTTC.

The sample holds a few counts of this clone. The CDR3 DNA reads as TGTGCCAGCAGCTTAGTAGCTAGCAAGAACACCGGGGAGCTGTTTTTT. Its translation is CASSLVASKNTGELFF. The chain employs TRBV7-9 and TRBJ2-2, with TRBD2 as a possible D gene (5 bases). The germline V gene encodes CDR1 SEHNR and CDR2 FQNEAQ (reference sequence). The CDR3 is 16 amino acids. Trimming removed 1 base from V and 1 base from J, with 10 bases in between. Filled out from reference TRBV7-9 and TRBJ2-2, the complete variable domain reads DTGVSQNPRHKITKRGQNVTFRCDPISEHNRLYWYRQTLGQGPEFLTYFQNEAQLEKSRLLSDRFSAERPKGSFSTLEIQRTEQGDSAMYLCASSLVASKNTGELFFGEGSRLTVL.

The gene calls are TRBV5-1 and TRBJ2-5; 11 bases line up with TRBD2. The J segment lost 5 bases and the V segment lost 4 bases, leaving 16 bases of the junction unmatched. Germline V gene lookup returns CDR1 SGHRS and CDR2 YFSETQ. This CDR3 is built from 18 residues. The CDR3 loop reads CASSPGTFSGGASETQYF. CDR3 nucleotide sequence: TGCGCCAGCAGCCCCGGGACGTTTAGCGGGGGGGCTTCGGAGACCCAGTACTTC.

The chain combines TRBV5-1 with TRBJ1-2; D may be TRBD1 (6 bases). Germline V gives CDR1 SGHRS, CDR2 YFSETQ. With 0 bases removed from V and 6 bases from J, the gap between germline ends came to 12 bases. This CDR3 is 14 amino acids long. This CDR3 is CASSLESPGDGYTF. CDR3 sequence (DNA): TGCGCCAGCAGCTTGGAGTCGCCAGGGGATGGCTACACCTTC.

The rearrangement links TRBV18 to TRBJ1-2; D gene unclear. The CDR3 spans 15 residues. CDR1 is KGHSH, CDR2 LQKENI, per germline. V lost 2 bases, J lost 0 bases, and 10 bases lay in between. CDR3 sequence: CASSPDTTSNYGYTF. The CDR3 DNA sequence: TGTGCCAGCTCACCAGACACGACATCTAACTATGGCTACACCTTC.

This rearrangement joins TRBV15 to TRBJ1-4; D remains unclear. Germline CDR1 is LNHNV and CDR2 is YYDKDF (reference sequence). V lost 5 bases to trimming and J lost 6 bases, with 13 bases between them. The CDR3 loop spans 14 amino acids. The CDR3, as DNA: TGTGCCACCAGCGCCGCACCCAGCGATGAAAAACTGTTTTTT. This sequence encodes CATSAAPSDEKLFF.

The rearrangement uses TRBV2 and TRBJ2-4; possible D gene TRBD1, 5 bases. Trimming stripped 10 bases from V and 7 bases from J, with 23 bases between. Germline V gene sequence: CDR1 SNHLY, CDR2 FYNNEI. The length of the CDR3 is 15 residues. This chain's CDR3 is CATQSSTGPDNIQYF. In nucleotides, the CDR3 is TGTGCCACCCAATCCAGCACAGGCCCTGACAACATTCAGTACTTC.

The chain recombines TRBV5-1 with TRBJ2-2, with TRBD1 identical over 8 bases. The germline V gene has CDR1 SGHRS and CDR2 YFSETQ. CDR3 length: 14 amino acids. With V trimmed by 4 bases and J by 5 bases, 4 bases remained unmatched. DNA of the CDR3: TGCGCCAGCAGCGCCCGGACAGGGACCGGGGAGCTGTTTTTT. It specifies CASSARTGTGELFF.

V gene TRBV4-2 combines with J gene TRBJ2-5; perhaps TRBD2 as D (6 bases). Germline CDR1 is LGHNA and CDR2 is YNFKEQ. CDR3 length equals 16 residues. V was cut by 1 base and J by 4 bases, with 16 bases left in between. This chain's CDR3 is CASSQAVGGARETQYF. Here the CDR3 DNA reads TGTGCCAGCAGCCAAGCGGTCGGCGGGGCTCGAGAGACCCAGTACTTC.

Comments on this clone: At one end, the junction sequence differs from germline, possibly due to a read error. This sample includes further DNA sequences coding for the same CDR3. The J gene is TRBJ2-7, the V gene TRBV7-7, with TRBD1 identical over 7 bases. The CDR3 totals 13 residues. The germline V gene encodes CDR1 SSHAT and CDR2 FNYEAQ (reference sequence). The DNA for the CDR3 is TGTGCTAGCAGCTTAGGCAGGGGGTACGAGCAGTACTTC. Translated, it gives CASSLGRGYEQYF.

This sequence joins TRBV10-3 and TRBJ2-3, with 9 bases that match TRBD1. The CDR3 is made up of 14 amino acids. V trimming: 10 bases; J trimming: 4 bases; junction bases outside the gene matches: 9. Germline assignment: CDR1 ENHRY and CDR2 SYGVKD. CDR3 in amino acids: CATSQGASADTQYF. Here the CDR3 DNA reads TGTGCCACCTCACAGGGGGCGTCTGCAGATACGCAGTATTTT.

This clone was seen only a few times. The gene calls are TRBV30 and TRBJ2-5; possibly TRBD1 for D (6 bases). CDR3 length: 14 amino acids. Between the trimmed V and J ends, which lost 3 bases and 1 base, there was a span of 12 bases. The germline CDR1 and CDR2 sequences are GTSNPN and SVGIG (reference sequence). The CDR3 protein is CAWSAGQFQETQYF. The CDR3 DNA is TGTGCCTGGAGCGCAGGACAGTTCCAAGAGACCCAGTACTTC.

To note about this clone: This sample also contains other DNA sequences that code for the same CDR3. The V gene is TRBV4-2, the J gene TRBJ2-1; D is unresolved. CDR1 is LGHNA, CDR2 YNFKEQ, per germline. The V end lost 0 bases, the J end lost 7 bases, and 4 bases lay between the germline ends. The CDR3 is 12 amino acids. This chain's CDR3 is CASSQDRNEQFF. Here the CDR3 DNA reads TGTGCCAGCAGCCAAGACAGGAATGAGCAGTTCTTC.

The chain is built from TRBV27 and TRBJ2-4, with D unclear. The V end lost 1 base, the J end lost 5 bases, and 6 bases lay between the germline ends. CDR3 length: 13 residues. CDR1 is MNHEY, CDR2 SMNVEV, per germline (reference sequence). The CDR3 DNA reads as TGTGCCAGCAGTTTATACCTAGAAAACATTCAGTACTTC. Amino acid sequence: CASSLYLENIQYF.

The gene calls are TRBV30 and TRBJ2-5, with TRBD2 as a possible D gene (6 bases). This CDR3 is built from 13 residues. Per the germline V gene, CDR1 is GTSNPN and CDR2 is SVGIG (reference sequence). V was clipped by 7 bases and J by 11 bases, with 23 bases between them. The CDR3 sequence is CASNVGGPGEQYF. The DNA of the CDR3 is TGTGCCTCCAATGTGGGGGGACCTGGGGAGCAGTACTTC.

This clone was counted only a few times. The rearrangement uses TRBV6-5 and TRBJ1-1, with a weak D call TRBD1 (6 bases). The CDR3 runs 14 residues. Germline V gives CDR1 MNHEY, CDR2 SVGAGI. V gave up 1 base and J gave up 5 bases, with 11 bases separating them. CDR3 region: CASSYFEQGTEAFF. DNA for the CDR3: TGTGCCAGCAGTTACTTCGAACAGGGAACTGAAGCTTTCTTT.

CDR3 DNA sequence: TGTGCCAGCTCACCTTTGGTGGGACAGGCGGCTGGAAACACCATATATTTT. Protein sequence: CASSPLVGQAAGNTIYF. The chain has TRBV18 and TRBJ1-3; 8 bases align to TRBD1. Germline V gene sequence: CDR1 KGHSH, CDR2 LQKENI. The CDR3 has 17 residues. V dropped 3 bases and J dropped 2; count of bases not matched to a gene: 9.

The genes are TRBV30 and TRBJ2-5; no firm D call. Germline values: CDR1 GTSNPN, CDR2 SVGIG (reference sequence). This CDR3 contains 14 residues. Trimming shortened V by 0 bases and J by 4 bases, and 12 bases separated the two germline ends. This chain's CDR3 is CAWSVATGRETQYF. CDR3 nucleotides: TGTGCCTGGAGTGTAGCAACTGGGCGAGAGACCCAGTACTTC.

The CDR3 sequence: CAWSRDRGPPYEQYF. CDR3 DNA: TGTGCCTGGAGCCGGGACAGGGGGCCACCCTACGAGCAGTACTTC. The rearrangement uses TRBV30 and TRBJ2-7; 12 nucleotides line up with TRBD1. V shed 3 bases, J shed 2 bases, and the junction held 5 bases outside the gene matches. CDR3 length: 15 amino acids. Germline lookup yields CDR1 GTSNPN and CDR2 SVGIG (reference sequence).